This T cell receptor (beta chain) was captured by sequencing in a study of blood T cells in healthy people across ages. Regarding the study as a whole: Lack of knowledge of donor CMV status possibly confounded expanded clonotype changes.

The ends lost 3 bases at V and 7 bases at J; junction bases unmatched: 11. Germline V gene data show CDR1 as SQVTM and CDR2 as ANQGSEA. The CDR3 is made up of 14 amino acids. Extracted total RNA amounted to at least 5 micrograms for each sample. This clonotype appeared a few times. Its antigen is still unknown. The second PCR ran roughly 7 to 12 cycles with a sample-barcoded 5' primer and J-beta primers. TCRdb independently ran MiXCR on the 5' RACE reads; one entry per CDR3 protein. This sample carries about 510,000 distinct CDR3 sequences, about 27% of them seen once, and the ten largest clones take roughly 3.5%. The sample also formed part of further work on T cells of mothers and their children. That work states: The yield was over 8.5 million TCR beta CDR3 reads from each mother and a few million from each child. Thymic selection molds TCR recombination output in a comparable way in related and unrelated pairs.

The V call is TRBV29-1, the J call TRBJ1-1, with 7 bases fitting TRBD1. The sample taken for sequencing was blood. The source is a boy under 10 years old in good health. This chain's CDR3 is CSVDPRTGRIEAFF. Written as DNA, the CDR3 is TGCAGCGTTGACCCTAGGACAGGAAGGATTGAAGCTTTCTTT.